This T cell receptor beta chain was recorded in a study of T cell responses to AZD1222 COVID-19 vaccine. Study findings and constraints: Donors, mostly white British, included more females; clonal diversity was possibly underestimated. Repertoires in all cases were sampled only once the peak T cell response had passed. Across the whole spike, CD4 TCRs peaked at regions 160-218 and 743-854. AZD1222 recipients seropositive at baseline numbered only five to seven.

Libraries were prepared by immunoSEQ multiplex PCR; TCRdb keeps only in-frame clonotypes and omits some of them. Among 50,000 to 65,000 clones listed, 75% to 95% were seen once. By sample share, this clone is medium-sized. Its antigen remains unknown. Germline V gene data show CDR1 as SGHAT and CDR2 as FQNNGV. The CDR3 is made up of 16 amino acids. V trimming: 5 bases; J trimming: 4 bases; junction bases outside the gene matches: 10. This sequence was found in an adult who received the MenACWY meningococcal vaccine as a control. The sequencing used peripheral blood, collected 28 days after the second dose of the MenACWY control vaccine. The chain has TRBV11-2 and TRBJ2-2; TRBD2 agrees at 7 bases. For the CDR3, the DNA is TGTGCCAGCAGCGCAAATCTCTGGGGGGGCACCGGGGAGCTGTTTTTT. It codes for CASSANLWGGTGELFF.